This TCR beta chain was retrieved from a study of T-cell memory formation after mild COVID-19. Study-wide points: A second wave expanding day 15 to 37 was CD4+-biased; contracting clones were balanced. Contracting CD4+ clones lay largely in CM and EM, with CD8+ ones residing in EMRA.

There are 13 residues in the CDR3. Germline CDR1 SEHNR, CDR2 FQNEAQ (reference sequence). Between the trimmed V and J ends, which lost 4 bases and 1 base, there was a span of 7 bases. 5'RACE primed at constant segments yielded TCR alpha and TCR beta cDNA libraries bearing sample barcodes and UMIs. TCRdb called the 5' RACE reads again in MiXCR, with one record for every CDR3 protein. The top ten clones hold roughly 8.9% of a sample with roughly 410,000 distinct CDR3 sequences, more than 20% of them seen once. About this clonotype itself: Its antigen is not known. A much larger clonotype is one base distant, so this may be a read error.

The TCR comes from an adult woman who had mild COVID-19 (a few samples of this study predate the infection). Cell type and time point are not known. V usage is TRBV7-9 and J usage is TRBJ1-1, with D uncertain. Sequencing was done on a sample of PBMCs or a T cell subset sorted from them (not recorded which). The CDR3 sequence is CASSSVGNTEAFF. CDR3 in DNA: TGTGCCAGCAGCTCCGTGGGGAACACTGAAGCTTTCTTT. The entire variable domain, with the rest obtained from reference TRBV7-9 and TRBJ1-1, is as follows: DTGVSQNPRHKITKRGQNVTFRCDPISEHNRLYWYRQTLGQGPEFLTYFQNEAQLEKSRLLSDRFSAERPKGSFSTLEIQRTEQGDSAMYLCASSSVGNTEAFFGQGTRLTVV.